This T cell receptor beta chain was identified in a study of T-cell reconstitution after alpha-beta-depleted transplantation in children. Study outcomes and limitations: Reportedly, roughly two months post-transplant, alpha-beta T cells arose from several hundred expanded graft clones.

As concerns this clonotype: Its antigen is unknown.

CDR3 size: 17 residues. Trimming removed 1 base from V and 5 bases from J; junction bases left unmatched: 7. CDR1 and CDR2 (germline): LGHNA, YNFKEQ. Preparation of the TCRbeta library used unique molecular identifiers. A single record per CDR3 protein comes from TCRdb applying MiXCR to the PCR reads. The sample has around 440,000 distinct CDR3 sequences, roughly a tenth seen once. The V call is TRBV4-2, the J call TRBJ2-3, with TRBD2 identical over 12 bases. The starting material was PBMCs, obtained before TCRalphabeta/CD19-depleted stem cell transplant. This sequence originates from a child aged 2 to 9 with inherited bone marrow failure, due to receive a stem cell transplant. CDR3 sequence reads: CASSQGGLAGQGDTQYF. DNA of the CDR3: TGTGCCAGCAGCCAAGGAGGACTAGCGGGACAAGGAGATACGCAGTATTTT.